This TCR beta chain is from a study of shared clonotypes between healthy human individuals. At the level of the study: CD4 naive and CD4 memory each took three plates per donor, while CD8 naive took two and CD8 memory one. Study-level results: Naive CD4 clonotypes were shared across a few donors at around 5.4%.

Unmatched junction bases numbered 9, after V lost 3 bases and J lost 2 bases. The CDR3 has 17 amino acids. The germline V gene encodes CDR1 SGHRS and CDR2 YFSETQ. With regard to this clone: Its antigen is unidentified.

Measured with immunoSEQ multiplex PCR; TCRdb has only the in-frame clones, and not every one. This sample carries more than 1,200,000 clones, approximately 98.5% of them seen once, and the ten largest clones take roughly 0.35%. A CD45RA+ naive subset and a CD45RA-negative memory subset were split from CD4+ cells. This chain connects TRBV5-1 to TRBJ2-7, with TRBD1 identical over 12 bases. The sample comprised naive CD4+ T cells sorted from blood. The subset is: CD45RA+ positively selected. The TCR comes from a man aged 25 to 40 in good health. This chain's CDR3 is CASSSAHGTGGAYEQYF. The CDR3 DNA reads as TGCGCCAGCAGCTCAGCACACGGGACAGGGGGCGCCTACGAGCAGTACTTC. Complete variable domain (other parts from reference TRBV5-1 and TRBJ2-7): KAGVTQTPRYLIKTRGQQVTLSCSPISGHRSVSWYQQTPGQGLQFLFEYFSETQRNKGNFPGRFSGRQFSNSRSEMNVSTLELGDSALYLCASSSAHGTGGAYEQYFGPGTRLTVT.